These 10 T cell receptor beta chains were all obtained from the same sample, sequenced in a study of T cell responses to AZD1222 COVID-19 vaccine. The method was immunoSEQ multiplex PCR; TCRdb's version includes in-frame clones alone and lacks a portion of them. The sample yields about 130,000 clones, about 88% seen once. The sequencing used peripheral blood, collected 28 days after the second AZD1222 dose. All receptors come from an adult who received the AZD1222 COVID-19 vaccine.

The genes are TRBV12-3 or TRBV12-4 and TRBJ1-2, with D perhaps matching TRBD1 (5 bases). The CDR3 is 12 amino acids. Between the trimmed V and J ends, which lost 6 bases and 5 bases, there was a span of 10 bases. CDR3: CASRARGYGYTF. CDR3 sequence (DNA): TGTGCCAGCAGGGCGAGGGGATATGGCTACACCTTC.

V gene TRBV27 combines with J gene TRBJ1-1; D not resolved. Germline CDR1 and CDR2: MNHEY and SMNVEV (reference sequence). V lost 5 bases and J lost 4, with 11 bases in between. This CDR3 is 13 amino acids long. CDR3 region: CASSIQSGTEAFF. The CDR3 DNA follows: TGTGCCAGCAGTATCCAATCGGGCACTGAAGCTTTCTTT.

V usage is TRBV30 and J usage is TRBJ1-1; unclear D gene. This CDR3 has 13 amino acids. V was shortened by 4 bases and J by 2 bases, with 11 bases between the two germline ends. Germline V gene lookup returns CDR1 GTSNPN and CDR2 SVGIG (reference sequence). For the CDR3, the DNA is TGTGCCTGGATGTGGCAGCCCAACACTGAAGCTTTCTTT. As protein: CAWMWQPNTEAFF.

The V gene is TRBV6-1, the J gene TRBJ1-2, with D uncertain. This CDR3 contains 15 residues. V shed 0 bases and J shed 2 bases, with 10 bases lying between them. The germline V gene has CDR1 MNHNS and CDR2 SASEGT. CDR3 in DNA: TGTGCCAGCAGTGAAGCTATTACCATAAACTATGGCTACACCTTC. This codes for CASSEAITINYGYTF.

The J gene is TRBJ1-3, the V gene TRBV15; D is undetermined. CDR1 LNHNV and CDR2 YYDKDF come from the germline V gene (reference sequence). Trimming removed 5 bases from V and 2 bases from J, with 10 bases in between. The CDR3 is 14 amino acids. Here the CDR3 reads CATSHPSPGNTIYF. The DNA of the CDR3 is TGTGCCACCAGCCATCCAAGCCCTGGAAACACCATATATTTT.

The CDR3 DNA follows: TGCGCCAGCAGTTTTAGTCATCCGAGCTACAATGAGCAGTTCTTC. This sequence encodes CASSFSHPSYNEQFF. J is TRBJ2-1 and V is TRBV5-1, with D unresolved. The V end lost 5 bases, the J end lost 3 bases, and 15 bases lay between the germline ends. Germline loops: CDR1 SGHRS, CDR2 YFSETQ. This CDR3 has 15 amino acids. The full variable domain, with the rest looked up from reference TRBV5-1 and TRBJ2-1, is KAGVTQTPRYLIKTRGQQVTLSCSPISGHRSVSWYQQTPGQGLQFLFEYFSETQRNKGNFPGRFSGRQFSNSRSEMNVSTLELGDSALYLCASSFSHPSYNEQFFGPGTRLTVL.

The V and J genes are TRBV5-1 and TRBJ1-4; D ambiguous. In germline, CDR1 is SGHRS, CDR2 YFSETQ. V dropped 5 bases and J dropped 0 bases, with 11 bases sitting between them. The CDR3 is 15 residues long. Here the CDR3 reads CASSSYGTTNEKLFF. The CDR3 DNA reads as TGCGCCAGCAGTTCTTACGGAACAACTAATGAAAAACTGTTTTTT.

The chain is built from TRBV7-2 and TRBJ2-1; D gene ambiguous. From germline, CDR1 is SGHTA and CDR2 FQGNSA. There are 14 residues in the CDR3. Trimming cost V 1 base and J 9 bases, with 13 bases left between them. CDR3 nucleotide sequence: TGTGCCAGCAGCTTAGGCGCGGCCTCCGTTGAGCAGTTCTTC. Translating it yields CASSLGAASVEQFF. The full variable domain, with the rest looked up from reference TRBV7-2 and TRBJ2-1, is GAGVSQSPSNKVTEKGKDVELRCDPISGHTALYWYRQSLGQGLEFLIYFQGNSAPDKSGLPSDRFSAERTGGSVSTLTIQRTQQEDSAVYLCASSLGAASVEQFFGPGTRLTVL.

This sequence joins TRBV6-5 and TRBJ1-5, with 7 bases aligning to TRBD1. This CDR3 is 15 amino acids long. Germline V gives CDR1 MNHEY, CDR2 SVGAGI. The J segment lost 1 base and the V segment lost 5 bases, leaving 5 bases of the junction unmatched. CDR3 sequence reads: CASSPTGLSNQPQHF. DNA for the CDR3: TGTGCCAGCAGTCCGACAGGGCTAAGCAATCAGCCCCAGCATTTT.

V and J are TRBV7-9 and TRBJ1-4; D call uncertain. Looked up from germline, CDR1 is SEHNR and CDR2 is FQNEAQ (reference sequence). The V gene lost 5 bases and the J gene lost 2 bases, with 12 bases spanning the gap. The CDR3 sequence is 15 residues long. The CDR3: CASSPSGETNEKLFF. DNA of the CDR3: TGTGCCAGCAGCCCCTCTGGAGAGACTAATGAAAAACTGTTTTTT.